The TCR beta chain under discussion was sequenced for a study of cytomegalovirus exposure and HLA in healthy donors. Per the germline V gene, CDR1 is MDHEN and CDR2 is SYDVKM. Trimming removed 3 bases at V and 0 bases at J, with 9 bases between. CDR3 length: 14 amino acids. Clones were sequenced by immunoSEQ multiplex PCR, and TCRdb holds only the in-frame ones, with some missing. The sample carries 130,000 to 150,000 clones, over 80% recorded once. The sequenced material came from PBMCs. The receptor was derived from a man between 18 and 35 years old in good health and CMV-seropositive. This rearrangement joins TRBV28 to TRBJ2-7; tentative D call: TRBD1 (5 bases). CDR3 residues: CASSFRQTSYEQYF. The CDR3 DNA reads as TGTGCCAGCAGTTTCCGACAGACCTCCTACGAGCAGTACTTC.